This TCR beta chain was observed in a study of identical twins. TCRdb independently ran MiXCR on the 5' RACE reads; one entry per CDR3 protein. The sample consists of some 260,000 distinct CDR3 sequences, over 13% of them appearing once. Sequenced: memory (CD45RO+) T cells sorted from blood. This receptor was identified in a woman aged 18 to 35 in good health.

This chain's CDR3 is CASSPVGMNTGELFF. In DNA form, the CDR3 reads TGTGCCAGCTCACCGGTCGGTATGAACACCGGGGAGCTGTTTTTT. V and J are TRBV18 and TRBJ2-2; D not resolved. This CDR3 has 15 amino acids. From germline, CDR1 is KGHSH and CDR2 LQKENI. The V end lost 3 bases, the J end lost 1 base, and 9 bases lay between the germline ends.